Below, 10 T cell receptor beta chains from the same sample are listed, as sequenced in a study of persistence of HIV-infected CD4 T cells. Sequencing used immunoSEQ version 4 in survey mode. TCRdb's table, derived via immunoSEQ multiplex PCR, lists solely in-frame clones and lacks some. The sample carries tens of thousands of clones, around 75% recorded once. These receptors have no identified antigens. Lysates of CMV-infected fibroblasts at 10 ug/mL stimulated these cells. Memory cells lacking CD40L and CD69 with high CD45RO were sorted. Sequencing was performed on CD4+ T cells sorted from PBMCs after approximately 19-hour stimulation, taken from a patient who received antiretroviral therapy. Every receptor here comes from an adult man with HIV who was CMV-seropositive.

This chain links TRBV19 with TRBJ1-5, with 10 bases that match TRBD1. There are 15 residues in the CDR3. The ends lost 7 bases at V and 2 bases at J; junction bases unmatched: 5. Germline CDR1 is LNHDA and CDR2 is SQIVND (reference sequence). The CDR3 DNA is TGTGCCAGTACTCCCGACAGGGGGCGCAATCAGCCCCAGCATTTT. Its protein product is CASTPDRGRNQPQHF.

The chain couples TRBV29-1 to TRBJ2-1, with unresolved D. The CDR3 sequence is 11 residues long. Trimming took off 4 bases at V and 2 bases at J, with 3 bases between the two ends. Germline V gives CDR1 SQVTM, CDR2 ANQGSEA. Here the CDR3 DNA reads TGCAGCGTTGGGGCCTACAATGAGCAGTTCTTC. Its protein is CSVGAYNEQFF.

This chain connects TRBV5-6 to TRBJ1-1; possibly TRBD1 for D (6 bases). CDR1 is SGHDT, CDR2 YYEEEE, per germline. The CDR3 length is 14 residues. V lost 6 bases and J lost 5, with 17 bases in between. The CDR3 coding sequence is TGTGCCAGCACCGGGGATGGGGGCGATACTGAAGCTTTCTTT. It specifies CASTGDGGDTEAFF.

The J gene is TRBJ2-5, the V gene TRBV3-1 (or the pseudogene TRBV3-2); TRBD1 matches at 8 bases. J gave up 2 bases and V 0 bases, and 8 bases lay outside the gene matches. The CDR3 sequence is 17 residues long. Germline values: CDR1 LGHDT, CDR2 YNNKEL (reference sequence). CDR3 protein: CASSQDKDRDGQETQYF. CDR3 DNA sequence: TGTGCCAGCAGCCAAGATAAGGACAGGGATGGGCAAGAGACCCAGTACTTC.

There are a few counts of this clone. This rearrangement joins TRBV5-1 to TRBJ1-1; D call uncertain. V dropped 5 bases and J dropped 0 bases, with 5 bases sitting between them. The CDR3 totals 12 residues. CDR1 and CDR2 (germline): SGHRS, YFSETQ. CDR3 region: CASRGLNTEAFF. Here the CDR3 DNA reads TGCGCCAGCAGGGGCCTGAACACTGAAGCTTTCTTT.

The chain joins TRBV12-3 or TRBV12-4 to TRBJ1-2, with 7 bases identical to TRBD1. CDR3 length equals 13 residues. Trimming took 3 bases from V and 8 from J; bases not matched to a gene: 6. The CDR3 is CASSLLTGTGYTF. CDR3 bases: TGTGCCAGCAGTTTGTTGACAGGGACCGGCTACACCTTC.

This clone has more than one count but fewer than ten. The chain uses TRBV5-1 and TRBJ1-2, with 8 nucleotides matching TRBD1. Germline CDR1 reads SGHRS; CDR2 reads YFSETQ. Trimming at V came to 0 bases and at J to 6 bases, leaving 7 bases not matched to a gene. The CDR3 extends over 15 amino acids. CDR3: CASSLATGVSHGYTF. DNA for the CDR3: TGCGCCAGCAGCTTGGCGACAGGGGTGTCCCATGGCTACACCTTC.

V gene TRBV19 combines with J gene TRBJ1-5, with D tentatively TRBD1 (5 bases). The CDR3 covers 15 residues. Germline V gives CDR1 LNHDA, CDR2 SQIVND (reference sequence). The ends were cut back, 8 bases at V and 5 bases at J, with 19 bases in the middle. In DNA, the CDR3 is TGTGCCAGTTGCCAAGGGACTTCTCTCTATCAGCCCCAGCATTTT. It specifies CASCQGTSLYQPQHF.

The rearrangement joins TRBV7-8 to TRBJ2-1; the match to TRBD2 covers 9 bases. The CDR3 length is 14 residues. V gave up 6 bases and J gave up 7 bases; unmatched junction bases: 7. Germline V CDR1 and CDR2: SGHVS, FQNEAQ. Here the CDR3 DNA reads TGTGCCAGCAGGAGGCGGGGGGGCCGGAATGAGCAGTTCTTC. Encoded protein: CASRRRGGRNEQFF.

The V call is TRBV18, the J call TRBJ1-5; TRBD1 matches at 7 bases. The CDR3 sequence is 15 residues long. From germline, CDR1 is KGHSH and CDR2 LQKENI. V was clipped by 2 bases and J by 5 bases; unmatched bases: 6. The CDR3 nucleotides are TGTGCCAGCTCACCATTCAGGGGGAGGGATCAGCCCCAGCATTTT. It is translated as CASSPFRGRDQPQHF.